This T cell receptor beta chain was sequenced for a study of technical replicates of blood from a few donors. Using immunoSEQ multiplex PCR, the repertoire was profiled, and TCRdb retains in-frame clones only, with some absent. The sample lists fewer than 75,000 clones, approximately 87% occurring once. Germline lookup yields CDR1 SGDLS and CDR2 YYNGEE. The CDR3 totals 14 residues. The V gene lost 0 bases and the J gene lost 5 bases, with 11 bases spanning the gap. Specimen: PBMCs. The clonotype comes from a human donor in good health. Some clones in this sample may be carry-over from other donors' samples. The genes are TRBV9 and TRBJ2-5; TRBD2 is a possible D gene (6 bases). Here the CDR3 DNA reads TGTGCCAGCAGCGTAGATCGGGGGAGGGAGACCCAGTACTTC. Translation gives CASSVDRGRETQYF. Filled out from reference TRBV9 and TRBJ2-5, the complete variable domain reads DSGVTQTPKHLITATGQRVTLRCSPRSGDLSVYWYQQSLDQGLQFLIQYYNGEERAKGNILERFSAQQFPDLHSELNLSSLELGDSALYFCASSVDRGRETQYFGPGTRLLVL.